This record concerns one TCR beta chain sequence. No antigen is known for it. This sample includes further DNA sequences coding for the same CDR3. TCRdb's copy holds only in-frame clones and misses some; the assay was immunoSEQ multiplex PCR. The table records 2 million to 2.5 million clones, over 85% of them present only once. This sample is drawn from a study of shared clonotypes between healthy human individuals. Points from the study as a whole: Naive CD4 clonotypes were shared across a handful of donors at 4% to 5%. Depth was large, yet rarefaction showed that sorted-subset sequencing was incomplete.

Trimming shortened V by 5 bases and J by 0 bases, and 8 bases separated the two germline ends. CDR3 length equals 13 residues. Germline V CDR1 and CDR2: SGDLS, YYNGEE. The origin of this receptor is a man between 18 and 29 years old in good health. Some clones in this sample may be carry-over from other donors' samples. Sequenced input: naive CD4+ T cells from PBMCs. Subset defined: CD45RA+ positively selected. V and J are TRBV9 and TRBJ1-1; D unresolved. The CDR3 is CASSASLNTEAFF. For the CDR3, the DNA is TGTGCCAGCAGTGCTAGTTTGAACACTGAAGCTTTCTTT.